Listed below are T cell receptor beta chains from one sample, sequenced in a study of metastatic and nonmetastatic thyroid tumors. TCRdb reprocessed the PCR reads via MiXCR. The sample yields 9,000 or so clones, approximately 14% seen once. Sequenced input: blood. All receptors come from a female donor with papillary thyroid cancer or a benign thyroid nodule (not recorded which). Some clones in this sample may be carry-over from other donors' samples. Both conserved end residues are part of each CDR3. A D gene is named only where the DNA matches it firmly. The size entry is marked missing in some rows and otherwise reads once, few, many or a size class.

clone size	V gene	D gene	J gene	CDR3 length	CDR3 protein	CDR3 DNA
few	TRBV7-2	NA	TRBJ2-5	16	CASSLGPRGIQETQYF	TGTGCCAGCAGCTTAGGGCCCCGGGGGATCCAAGAGACCCAGTACTTC
NA	TRBV20-1	TRBD1	TRBJ2-7	12	CSALGDRVEKYF	TGCAGTGCATTGGGGGACAGGGTCGAGAAGTACTTC
medium-sized	TRBV6-1	NA	TRBJ2-1	20	CASSEANFGGSSWYDNEQFF	TGTGCCAGCAGTGAAGCGAATTTTGGGGGAAGTTCTTGGTACGATAATGAGCAGTTCTTC
NA	TRBV5-1	NA	TRBJ2-3	15	CASSLALRGTDTQYF	TGCGCCAGCAGCTTGGCACTTAGGGGCACAGATACGCAGTATTTT
NA	TRBV7-6	NA	TRBJ2-2	14	CASSLVENTGELFF	TGTGCCAGCAGCTTAGTGGAGAACACCGGGGAGCTGTTTTTT
many	TRBV7-9	NA	TRBJ2-5	14	CASSLDWSQETQYF	TGTGCCAGCAGCTTAGATTGGTCTCAAGAGACCCAGTACTTC
many	TRBV20-1	NA	TRBJ1-1	16	CSARDWAGAENTEAFF	TGCAGTGCTAGAGATTGGGCGGGGGCTGAGAACACTGAAGCTTTCTTT
many	TRBV7-2	NA	TRBJ1-1	13	CASTQSPSGEAFF	TGTGCCAGCACCCAGTCCCCCAGCGGTGAAGCTTTCTTT
NA	TRBV5-1	TRBD1	TRBJ2-2	16	CASSTDRGLNTGELFF	TGCGCCAGCAGCACCGACAGGGGGCTAAACACCGGGGAGCTGTTTTTT
many	TRBV20-1	TRBD2	TRBJ2-4	18	CSVSPGLAQGLAKNIQYF	TGCAGTGTCTCGCCGGGACTAGCTCAGGGTCTGGCCAAAAACATTCAGTACTTC
few	TRBV2	NA	TRBJ2-6	16	CASSEALGSGANVLTF	TGTGCCAGCAGTGAAGCGCTGGGCTCTGGGGCCAACGTCCTGACTTTC
many	TRBV5-4	NA	TRBJ2-1	15	CASSLGRSGFNEQFF	TGTGCCAGCAGCTTGGGGAGGAGCGGCTTCAATGAGCAGTTCTTC
medium-sized	TRBV30	NA	TRBJ1-2	15	CAWSLEQALYEGYTF	TGTGCCTGGAGCTTAGAACAGGCGTTATACGAGGGCTACACCTTC
few	TRBV28	NA	TRBJ2-7	11	CASRGRIGGYF	TGTGCCAGCAGGGGACGAATAGGCGGATACTTC
medium-sized	TRBV20-1	NA	TRBJ2-7	12	CSARRDSYEQYF	TGCAGTGCTAGAAGGGACTCCTACGAGCAGTACTTC
NA	TRBV9	TRBD1	TRBJ2-7	19	CASSGGGQSGYTGGYEQYF	TGTGCTAGCAGCGGCGGTGGACAGAGCGGTTACACAGGGGGCTACGAGCAGTACTTC
many	TRBV30	TRBD2	TRBJ2-7	15	CAWTPGLAGAREQYF	TGTGCCTGGACTCCGGGACTAGCGGGAGCCAGGGAGCAGTACTTC
NA	TRBV7-7	TRBD2	TRBJ2-1	15	CASSLGGPAYNEQFF	TGTGCTAGCAGCTTGGGAGGGCCTGCCTACAATGAGCAGTTCTTC
medium-sized	TRBV6-1	TRBD1	TRBJ1-1	14	CASRQDRVYTEAFF	TGTGCCAGCAGACAGGACAGGGTGTACACTGAAGCTTTCTTT
many	TRBV12-3/TRBV12-4	NA	TRBJ2-3	17	CASTPYSSLKNTDTQYF	TGTGCCAGCACCCCTTACTCGAGCCTAAAAAACACAGATACGCAGTATTTT
many	TRBV6-2/TRBV6-3	TRBD1	TRBJ1-4	14	CASASGGTNEKLFF	TGTGCCAGCGCTTCAGGGGGAACTAATGAAAAACTGTTTTTT
many	TRBV18	NA	TRBJ1-1	13	CASSQAEGTEAFF	TGTGCCAGCTCACAGGCAGAGGGCACTGAAGCTTTCTTT
many	TRBV5-4	NA	TRBJ1-1	14	CASYPTPTNTEAFF	TGTGCCAGCTACCCTACGCCGACCAACACTGAAGCTTTCTTT
medium-sized	TRBV24-1	NA	TRBJ2-2	14	CATSGGGYTGELFF	TGTGCCACCAGTGGGGGGGGCTACACCGGGGAGCTGTTTTTT
medium-sized	TRBV20-1	NA	TRBJ2-1	15	CSARVPHGSAGEQFF	TGCAGTGCTAGAGTCCCCCACGGGAGTGCGGGAGAGCAGTTCTTC